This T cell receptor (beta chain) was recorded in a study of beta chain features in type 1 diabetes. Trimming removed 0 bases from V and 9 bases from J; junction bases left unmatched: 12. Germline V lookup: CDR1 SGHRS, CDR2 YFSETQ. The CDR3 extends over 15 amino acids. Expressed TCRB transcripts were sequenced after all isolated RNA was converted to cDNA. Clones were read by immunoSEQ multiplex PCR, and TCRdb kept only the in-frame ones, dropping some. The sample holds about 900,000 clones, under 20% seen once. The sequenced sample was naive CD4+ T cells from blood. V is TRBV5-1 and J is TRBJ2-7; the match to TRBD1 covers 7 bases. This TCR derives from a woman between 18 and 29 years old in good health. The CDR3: CASSLEGGALKGQYF. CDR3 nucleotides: TGCGCCAGCAGCTTGGAAGGGGGCGCGTTAAAAGGGCAGTACTTC.